The entry below describes one T cell receptor (beta chain). These data are taken from a study of blood T cell repertoires in COVID-19. Study context: From T cells, B-cell-depleted T cells, or PBMCs came the material, which was cDNA or gDNA.

From germline, CDR1 is SGHTA and CDR2 FQGNSA. J lost 4 bases, V lost 5 bases, and 10 bases had no gene match. This CDR3 is 17 amino acids long. The table came from immunoSEQ multiplex PCR; TCRdb's copy has only in-frame clones and leaves some out. The data hold around 200,000 clones, with more than 80% observed a single time. Seattle researchers signed up patients amid active infection and tracked them longitudinally. The origin of this receptor is a woman aged 25 to 39 with COVID-19, enrolled during active disease. The sample consisted of peripheral blood. The V call is TRBV7-2, the J call TRBJ1-3, with 11 bases aligning to TRBD1. The CDR3 here is CASSPGTGGPGGNTIYF. CDR3 nucleotides: TGTGCCAGCAGCCCCGGGACAGGGGGGCCGGGGGGAAACACCATATATTTT.